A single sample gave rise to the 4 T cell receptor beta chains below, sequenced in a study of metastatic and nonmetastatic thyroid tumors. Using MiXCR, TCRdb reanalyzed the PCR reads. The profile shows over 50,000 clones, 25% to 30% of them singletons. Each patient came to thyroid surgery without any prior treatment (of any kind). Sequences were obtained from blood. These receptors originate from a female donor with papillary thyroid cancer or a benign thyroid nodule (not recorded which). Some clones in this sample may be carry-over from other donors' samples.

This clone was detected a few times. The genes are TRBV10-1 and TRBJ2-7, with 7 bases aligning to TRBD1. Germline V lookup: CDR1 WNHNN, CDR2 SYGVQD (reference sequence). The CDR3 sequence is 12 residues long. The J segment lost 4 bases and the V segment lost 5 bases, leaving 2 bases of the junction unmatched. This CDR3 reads CASSRQGYEQYF. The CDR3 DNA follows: TGCGCCAGCAGTAGACAGGGTTACGAGCAGTACTTC.

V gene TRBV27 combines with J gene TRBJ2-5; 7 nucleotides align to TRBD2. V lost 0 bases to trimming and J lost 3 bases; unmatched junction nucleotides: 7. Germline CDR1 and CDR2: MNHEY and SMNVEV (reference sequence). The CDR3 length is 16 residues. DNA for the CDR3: TGTGCCAGCAGTTTATCCCTTGGTGCGGGAGAAGAGACCCAGTACTTC. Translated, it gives CASSLSLGAGEETQYF.

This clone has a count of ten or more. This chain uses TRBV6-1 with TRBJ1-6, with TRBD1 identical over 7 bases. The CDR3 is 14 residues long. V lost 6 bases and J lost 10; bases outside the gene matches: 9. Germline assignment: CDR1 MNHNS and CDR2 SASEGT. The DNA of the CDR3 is TGTGCCAGCAGGGGGACAGTGCAGCACTCACCCCTCCACTTT. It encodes CASRGTVQHSPLHF.

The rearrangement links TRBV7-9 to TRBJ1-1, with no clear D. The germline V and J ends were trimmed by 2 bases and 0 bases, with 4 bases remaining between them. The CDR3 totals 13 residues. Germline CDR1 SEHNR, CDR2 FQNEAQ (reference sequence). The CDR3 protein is CASSLSLNTEAFF. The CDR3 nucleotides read TGTGCCAGCAGCTTATCCCTGAACACTGAAGCTTTCTTT.